This T cell receptor beta chain was documented in a study of CXCR3-negative and CXCR3-positive naive CD8 T cells. Study results and caveats: CXCR3-negative naive cells had less hydrophobic TRB CDR3s than did CXCR3-positive naive cells.

UMI-labeled 5' RACE TRB cDNA libraries were prepared from the cells. With the 5' RACE reads reprocessed, TCRdb shows one record per CDR3 protein and no DNA. The sample table sets out 140,000 to 150,000 distinct CDR3 sequences. CD45RO-CCR7+CD27+CD95- defined naive CD8+ T cells. As to this clonotype: Its target is not known.

The TCR comes from a human donor in good health. Some clones in this sample may be carry-over from other donors' samples. The specimen was naive CXCR3+ CD8+ T cells from blood. The subset was: CD45RO-CCR7+CD27+CD95- naive CD8+ T cells expressing CXCR3 (TNR3+).

CDR3 loop: CSVEWRNTEAFF. The V call is TRBV29-1, the J call TRBJ1-1. CDR1 is SQVTM, CDR2 ANQGSEA, per germline. The CDR3 runs to 12 residues.